The rows below give T cell receptor beta chains drawn from one sample of a study of Ad26.COV2.S vaccination and SARS-CoV-2 variants. Profiled with immunoSEQ multiplex PCR; TCRdb holds only in-frame clones, not every one. The data show some 350,000 clones, roughly 85% seen once. The specimen was peripheral blood, collected in a trial of Ad26.COV2.S vaccine versus placebo. All receptors come from a person aged 18 to 65 who received the Ad26.COV2.S COVID-19 vaccine or a placebo. CDR3s include the opening cysteine and the closing phenylalanine or tryptophan. Fields, in order: CDR3 DNA, CDR3 protein, J gene, V gene, clone size, D gene. The D gene is left open where the match is weak. Only part of the rows carry a size: once, few, many, or a class if the clone is expanded.

CDR3 DNA: TGTGCCAGCAGAGGTATCTATGGGCTAGCGAACAATGAGCAGTTCTTC
CDR3 protein: CASRGIYGLANNEQFF
J gene: TRBJ2-1
V gene: TRBV2
clone size: NA
D gene: NA

CDR3 DNA: TGTGCCAGCAGCTTAGGTCCGGGACAAACTGGAAACACCATATATTTT
CDR3 protein: CASSLGPGQTGNTIYF
J gene: TRBJ1-3
V gene: TRBV11-2
clone size: NA
D gene: NA

CDR3 DNA: TGTGCCAGCAGCTTATGGGGGGCGCTGGCGACCCAGTACTTC
CDR3 protein: CASSLWGALATQYF
J gene: TRBJ2-5
V gene: TRBV5-5
clone size: NA
D gene: NA

CDR3 DNA: TGTGCCAGCAGCGTTCGACAGACCCACAATGAGCAGTTCTTC
CDR3 protein: CASSVRQTHNEQFF
J gene: TRBJ2-1
V gene: TRBV14
clone size: NA
D gene: NA

CDR3 DNA: TGTGCCAGCAGCGTAGGGACAGGGGATGGCTACACCTTC
CDR3 protein: CASSVGTGDGYTF
J gene: TRBJ1-2
V gene: TRBV9
clone size: few
D gene: TRBD1

CDR3 DNA: TGTGCCTGCCATTCCCCTGGGACTAGCGGTTCAACCGGGGAGCTGTTTTTT
CDR3 protein: CACHSPGTSGSTGELFF
J gene: TRBJ2-2
V gene: TRBV7-2
clone size: NA
D gene: TRBD2

CDR3 DNA: TGCGCCAGCAGCCAAGATTTGGGGGAGGCTGGGAGAAGGTACGAGCAGTACTTC
CDR3 protein: CASSQDLGEAGRRYEQYF
J gene: TRBJ2-7
V gene: TRBV4-3
clone size: NA
D gene: NA

CDR3 DNA: TGTGCCAGCAGTTTCAGGGGGGTTGGTGAAGCTTTCTTT
CDR3 protein: CASSFRGVGEAFF
J gene: TRBJ1-1
V gene: TRBV28
clone size: NA
D gene: TRBD1

CDR3 DNA: TGTGCCAGCAGCGTAGCTCCTGGTTTGGCAGGGGGTGGCGAGACCCAGTACTTC
CDR3 protein: CASSVAPGLAGGGETQYF
J gene: TRBJ2-5
V gene: TRBV9
clone size: NA
D gene: TRBD1

CDR3 DNA: TGTGCCAGCAGCGTAGGGCGACTAGCGGGGGGGCGAACAGATACGCAGTATTTT
CDR3 protein: CASSVGRLAGGRTDTQYF
J gene: TRBJ2-3
V gene: TRBV9
clone size: NA
D gene: TRBD2

CDR3 DNA: TGTGCCAGCAGCTCGGGACAGATTAGCACAGATACGCAGTATTTT
CDR3 protein: CASSSGQISTDTQYF
J gene: TRBJ2-3
V gene: TRBV5-4
clone size: NA
D gene: TRBD1

CDR3 DNA: TGCGCCAGCAGCCAAGAATTCGGACAGTATAATTCACCCCTCCACTTT
CDR3 protein: CASSQEFGQYNSPLHF
J gene: TRBJ1-6
V gene: TRBV4-3
clone size: NA
D gene: NA

CDR3 DNA: TGTGCCAGCAGTGAATTGGGGATCTCCTACAATGAGCAGTTCTTC
CDR3 protein: CASSELGISYNEQFF
J gene: TRBJ2-1
V gene: TRBV6-1
clone size: NA
D gene: NA

CDR3 DNA: TGCGCCAGCAGCCAAGAGGGAGCGGGAGGGCCCTTGGATGAGCAGTTCTTC
CDR3 protein: CASSQEGAGGPLDEQFF
J gene: TRBJ2-1
V gene: TRBV4-3
clone size: NA
D gene: TRBD2

CDR3 DNA: TGTGCCACCAGTGATTCTAGTGGGAGCTTAGCCAAAAACATTCAGTACTTC
CDR3 protein: CATSDSSGSLAKNIQYF
J gene: TRBJ2-4
V gene: TRBV24-1
clone size: NA
D gene: NA

CDR3 DNA: TGTGCCAGAAGCTTGGAGGCCACGGTAGGGCAGTACTTC
CDR3 protein: CARSLEATVGQYF
J gene: TRBJ2-7
V gene: TRBV5-3
clone size: NA
D gene: NA

CDR3 DNA: TGTGCCAGCAGTGATCCTCGTAGGGGGGCGCATGAGCAGTTCTTC
CDR3 protein: CASSDPRRGAHEQFF
J gene: TRBJ2-1
V gene: TRBV25-1
clone size: once
D gene: NA

CDR3 DNA: TGCGCCAGCAGCCAAGGGGGGACTAGCCACGGGGAGCTGTTTTTT
CDR3 protein: CASSQGGTSHGELFF
J gene: TRBJ2-2
V gene: TRBV4-3
clone size: NA
D gene: TRBD2

CDR3 DNA: TGTGCCAGCAGCCGGGGGACAGGAAGGAAAAATCAGCCCCAGCATTTT
CDR3 protein: CASSRGTGRKNQPQHF
J gene: TRBJ1-5
V gene: TRBV5-8
clone size: NA
D gene: TRBD1

CDR3 DNA: TGTGCCAGCAGCTTAATGCGGGGGAGCCAAGAGACCCAGTACTTC
CDR3 protein: CASSLMRGSQETQYF
J gene: TRBJ2-5
V gene: TRBV7-6
clone size: NA
D gene: TRBD2

CDR3 DNA: TGCGCCAGCAGCGTAAACCGGGACAGGGTGTCGGTGCAGTACTTC
CDR3 protein: CASSVNRDRVSVQYF
J gene: TRBJ2-7
V gene: TRBV5-1
clone size: NA
D gene: TRBD1

CDR3 DNA: TGTGCCAGCAGCTTAACGCAGGGGAGGTTGAACACTGAAGCTTTCTTT
CDR3 protein: CASSLTQGRLNTEAFF
J gene: TRBJ1-1
V gene: TRBV7-9
clone size: NA
D gene: NA

CDR3 DNA: TGTGCCTGGAGTGTGTCAGGGGCGAGCAATCAGCCCCAGCATTTT
CDR3 protein: CAWSVSGASNQPQHF
J gene: TRBJ1-5
V gene: TRBV30
clone size: many
D gene: NA

CDR3 DNA: TGTGCCAGTAGTAAGACCGGGACAGGGTCCAAAAATCAGCCCCAGCATTTT
CDR3 protein: CASSKTGTGSKNQPQHF
J gene: TRBJ1-5
V gene: TRBV19
clone size: NA
D gene: TRBD1

CDR3 DNA: TGCAGCGTTGAAAGCCGGGACAGGGGGTCCGAGCAGTACTTC
CDR3 protein: CSVESRDRGSEQYF
J gene: TRBJ2-7
V gene: TRBV29-1
clone size: once
D gene: TRBD1

CDR3 DNA: TGTGCCAAGATCAGGGTGCCAACCACTGAAGCTTTCTTT
CDR3 protein: CAKIRVPTTEAFF
J gene: TRBJ1-1
V gene: TRBV10-3
clone size: NA
D gene: NA

CDR3 DNA: TGTGCCAGCTCACCAGGAGACAGGGGGACCTCCTACGAGCAGTACTTC
CDR3 protein: CASSPGDRGTSYEQYF
J gene: TRBJ2-7
V gene: TRBV18
clone size: NA
D gene: TRBD1

CDR3 DNA: TGTGCCAGTAGTATCTACCCGGGAGCCAAAAACATTCAGTACTTC
CDR3 protein: CASSIYPGAKNIQYF
J gene: TRBJ2-4
V gene: TRBV19
clone size: NA
D gene: NA

CDR3 DNA: TGTGCCTGGAGTGTAAGGCCCTACCCCCGTAGCAACGAGCAGTACTTC
CDR3 protein: CAWSVRPYPRSNEQYF
J gene: TRBJ2-7
V gene: TRBV30
clone size: once
D gene: NA

CDR3 DNA: TGTGCCAGCAGACTGGACAAGTACTATGGCTACACCTTC
CDR3 protein: CASRLDKYYGYTF
J gene: TRBJ1-2
V gene: TRBV28
clone size: once
D gene: NA

CDR3 DNA: TGTGCCAGCAGCTTGATTTCCGAGGGAGACTATGGCTACACCTTC
CDR3 protein: CASSLISEGDYGYTF
J gene: TRBJ1-2
V gene: TRBV5-4
clone size: NA
D gene: NA

CDR3 DNA: TGTGCCAGCACGCTAGCGGGGGGAAACAATGAGCAGTTCTTC
CDR3 protein: CASTLAGGNNEQFF
J gene: TRBJ2-1
V gene: TRBV2
clone size: NA
D gene: TRBD2

CDR3 DNA: TGCGCCAGCAGAACCCTCCCAGACCAAGAGACCCAGTACTTC
CDR3 protein: CASRTLPDQETQYF
J gene: TRBJ2-5
V gene: TRBV5-1
clone size: once
D gene: NA

CDR3 DNA: TGTGCCAGCAGGGCGGGGGACAGGGGGGGCAATCAGCCCCAGCATTTT
CDR3 protein: CASRAGDRGGNQPQHF
J gene: TRBJ1-5
V gene: TRBV2
clone size: NA
D gene: TRBD1

CDR3 DNA: TGTGCCACCAGTGATTTAGTACTGAGGGGACGGGGCACAGATACGCAGTATTTT
CDR3 protein: CATSDLVLRGRGTDTQYF
J gene: TRBJ2-3
V gene: TRBV24-1
clone size: NA
D gene: NA

CDR3 DNA: TGCGCCAGCAGCCTAGCGGGAGTTGAAGATACGCAGTATTTT
CDR3 protein: CASSLAGVEDTQYF
J gene: TRBJ2-3
V gene: TRBV5-1
clone size: NA
D gene: TRBD2

CDR3 DNA: TGTGCCAGCAGCCTTAGACGGGGACAGCCACACTATGGCTACACCTTC
CDR3 protein: CASSLRRGQPHYGYTF
J gene: TRBJ1-2
V gene: TRBV7-9
clone size: NA
D gene: TRBD1

CDR3 DNA: TGCGCCAGCAGCGGAGGGACAGGGCGGACTGGGGCCAACGTCCTGACTTTC
CDR3 protein: CASSGGTGRTGANVLTF
J gene: TRBJ2-6
V gene: TRBV5-1
clone size: few
D gene: TRBD1

CDR3 DNA: TGTGCCAGCAGCTTACAGGGGGCGCGGGTCGGGGAGCTGTTTTTT
CDR3 protein: CASSLQGARVGELFF
J gene: TRBJ2-2
V gene: TRBV5-8
clone size: few
D gene: TRBD1

CDR3 DNA: TGTGCCAGTAGTGGTCAGATTACGAACACTGAAGCTTTCTTT
CDR3 protein: CASSGQITNTEAFF
J gene: TRBJ1-1
V gene: TRBV19
clone size: NA
D gene: NA

CDR3 DNA: TGTGCCAGCAGTTACTCGGGACAGGGGGCGCGGGAGACCCAGTACTTC
CDR3 protein: CASSYSGQGARETQYF
J gene: TRBJ2-5
V gene: TRBV6-5
clone size: NA
D gene: TRBD1